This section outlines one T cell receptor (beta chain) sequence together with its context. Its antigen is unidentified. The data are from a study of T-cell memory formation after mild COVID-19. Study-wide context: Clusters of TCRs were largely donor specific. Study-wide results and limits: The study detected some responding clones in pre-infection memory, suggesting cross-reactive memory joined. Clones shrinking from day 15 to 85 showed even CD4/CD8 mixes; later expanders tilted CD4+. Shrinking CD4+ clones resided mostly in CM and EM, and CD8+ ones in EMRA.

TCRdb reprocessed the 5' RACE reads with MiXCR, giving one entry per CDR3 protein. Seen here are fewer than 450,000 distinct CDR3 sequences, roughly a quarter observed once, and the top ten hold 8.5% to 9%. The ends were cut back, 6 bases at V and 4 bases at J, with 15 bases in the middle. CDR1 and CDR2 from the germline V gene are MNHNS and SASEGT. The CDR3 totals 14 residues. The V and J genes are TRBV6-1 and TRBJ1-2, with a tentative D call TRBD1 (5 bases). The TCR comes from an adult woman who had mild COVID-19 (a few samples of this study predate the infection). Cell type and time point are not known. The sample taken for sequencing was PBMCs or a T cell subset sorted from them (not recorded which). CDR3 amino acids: CASRQTESVYGYTF. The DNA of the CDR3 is TGTGCCAGCAGACAGACAGAGTCCGTCTATGGCTACACCTTC.